These T cell receptor beta chains were read from a single sample in a study of cytomegalovirus exposure and HLA in healthy donors. Method: immunoSEQ multiplex PCR; TCRdb's copy keeps in-frame clones and lacks some. The sample records roughly 100,000 clones, about 80% being singletons. Sequenced sample: PBMCs. The receptors were gathered from a female donor in good health and CMV-seropositive. Each CDR3 is given without its conserved first and last residue. Each record gives: D gene, V gene, J gene, CDR3 protein. D genes are given only for firm matches.

D: -; V: TRBV19; J: TRBJ1-5; CDR3: ASTPFSNQPQH
D: TRBD2; V: TRBV28; J: TRBJ2-2; CDR3: ASSLTTGTSREMTGELF
D: TRBD1; V: TRBV28; J: TRBJ2-5; CDR3: ASLEATGWETQY
D: TRBD2; V: TRBV27; J: TRBJ2-1; CDR3: ASSPLGLAESSYNEQF
D: -; V: TRBV2; J: TRBJ2-3; CDR3: ASSTFAGSTDTQY
D: -; V: TRBV2; J: TRBJ2-5; CDR3: ASSESKDSRRETQY
D: -; V: TRBV6-6; J: TRBJ1-4; CDR3: ASMLFRGEKLF
D: -; V: TRBV20-1; J: TRBJ2-7; CDR3: SAEQDYEQY
D: -; V: TRBV19; J: TRBJ2-7; CDR3: ASSKGMEQY
D: -; V: TRBV5-1; J: TRBJ2-5; CDR3: ASSLAGGETQY
D: TRBD2; V: TRBV2; J: TRBJ2-3; CDR3: ASISLAEDTQY
D: TRBD2; V: TRBV5-1; J: TRBJ2-6; CDR3: ASRPEPGGSGANVLT
D: TRBD1; V: TRBV6-4; J: TRBJ1-1; CDR3: ASSDSRQGRAF
D: -; V: TRBV27; J: TRBJ1-2; CDR3: ASSLSRGTLGYT
D: -; V: TRBV19; J: TRBJ1-1; CDR3: ASSVGRGGPNTEAF
D: TRBD1; V: TRBV30; J: TRBJ1-2; CDR3: AVDRVSGGYT
D: -; V: TRBV19; J: TRBJ2-1; CDR3: ASSTGNNNEQF
D: TRBD1; V: TRBV27; J: TRBJ1-2; CDR3: ASSPGTGSSIGYT
D: -; V: TRBV5-6; J: TRBJ1-3; CDR3: ASSLIQGMYSGNTIY
D: -; V: TRBV29-1; J: TRBJ2-3; CDR3: SVEAQGTGTDTQY
D: -; V: TRBV7-9; J: TRBJ2-1; CDR3: ASSSLSGPYNEQF
D: -; V: TRBV2; J: TRBJ1-2; CDR3: ASSFVGANYGYT
D: -; V: TRBV9; J: TRBJ2-1; CDR3: ASTPRAEVYNEQF
D: TRBD2; V: TRBV19; J: TRBJ2-1; CDR3: ASSLGLAGGDEQF
D: TRBD1; V: TRBV2; J: TRBJ1-2; CDR3: ASRRQGRYGYT
D: -; V: TRBV18; J: TRBJ1-4; CDR3: ASSPSQGATNEKLF
D: -; V: TRBV28; J: TRBJ2-7; CDR3: ASRPTLAGRAYEQY
D: -; V: TRBV9; J: TRBJ2-7; CDR3: ASSVDPTFTGREQY
D: TRBD2; V: TRBV29-1; J: TRBJ2-7; CDR3: SVVAGEQY
D: -; V: TRBV19; J: TRBJ1-1; CDR3: ASNWAVNTEAF
D: -; V: TRBV27; J: TRBJ2-3; CDR3: ASSLSSWASTDTQY
D: -; V: TRBV10-2; J: TRBJ2-3; CDR3: SSSERRGGADTQY
D: TRBD1; V: TRBV10-3; J: TRBJ1-5; CDR3: AISESTGAYSNQPQH